Following are 5 T cell receptor beta chains from one sample sequenced in a study of T cell clonality in common variable immunodeficiency. The repertoire was sequenced with immunoSEQ multiplex PCR; TCRdb's copy has only in-frame clones and lacks some. This sample includes roughly 40,000 clones with no singletons; its ten biggest clones take up roughly 1.4%. Sequences were obtained from peripheral blood mononuclear cells. All receptors derive from a person aged 18 to 75 in good health.

This clone has at least ten counts. The read finishes 3 residues shy of the CDR3 end, and the germline J gene is used to complete it. This chain uses TRBV29-1 with TRBJ1-4; D gene uncertain. The ends were cut back, 6 bases at V and 6 bases at J, with 11 bases in the middle. This CDR3 contains 12 residues. Per germline, CDR1 SQVTM and CDR2 ANQGSEA. CDR3 in amino acids: CSVLLGDEKLFF. The CDR3 DNA, read in part, is TGCAGCGTCCTCCTAGGAGATGAAAAA.

The table lists this clone with many counts. The read ends 3 residues early relative to the CDR3; the germline J gene fills the gap. V is TRBV20-1 and J is TRBJ1-5, with a tentative D call TRBD1 (5 bases). The V gene lost 4 bases and the J gene lost 2 bases, with 15 bases spanning the gap. The CDR3 sequence is 15 residues long. The germline V gene encodes CDR1 DFQATT and CDR2 SNEGSKA (reference sequence). CDR3 region: CSATTGEGGNQPQHF. CDR3 DNA (partial): TGCAGTGCTACCACAGGTGAAGGGGGCAATCAGCCC.

In this sample, this clone turned up many times. With the read ending 3 residues before the CDR3 end, the germline J gene is used to fill in that end. The chain carries TRBV2 and TRBJ2-1; weak D call: TRBD1 (6 bases). The V and J ends lost 0 bases and 0 bases respectively, with 9 bases between them. Germline V gives CDR1 SNHLY, CDR2 FYNNEI. This CDR3 is 16 amino acids long. The CDR3 reads CASSEARGSSYNEQFF. Incomplete CDR3 DNA: TGTGCCAGCAGTGAAGCGAGGGGGAGCTCCTACAATGAG. Variable domain in full (rest from reference TRBV2 and TRBJ2-1): EPEVTQTPSHQVTQMGQEVILRCVPISNHLYFYWYRQILGQKVEFLVSFYNNEISEKSEIFDDQFSVERPDGSNFTLKIRSTKLEDSAMYFCASSEARGSSYNEQFFGPGTRLTVL.

Remarks on this clone: The read terminates 3 residues ahead of where the CDR3 ends, so the germline J gene completes it. The chain combines TRBV5-8 with TRBJ2-7, with D hard to call. Germline V lookup: CDR1 SGHTS, CDR2 YDEGEE. V was trimmed by 1 base and J by 5 bases, leaving 4 bases between them. CDR3 length equals 11 residues. CDR3 DNA (partial): TGTGCCAGCAGCTTGCTAAACGAG. The encoded protein is CASSLLNE. The CDR3 in full is CASSLLNEQYF.

This clone was observed a few times. The DNA ends 3 residues before the CDR3 does, and the rest of the CDR3 is filled in from the germline J gene. This rearrangement joins TRBV6-1 to TRBJ2-3, with 8 positions matching TRBD2. The CDR3 sequence is 15 residues long. Germline assignment: CDR1 MNHNS and CDR2 SASEGT. The V segment lost 4 bases and the J segment 3 bases; nucleotides outside the gene matches: 6. The CDR3 region is CASSAGAGGTDTQYF. The sequenced part of the CDR3 DNA is TGTGCCAGCAGTGCCGGGGCGGGGGGTACAGATACG.